This TCR beta chain was observed in a study of blood T cell repertoires in COVID-19. About the research overall: The study drew acute and convalescent COVID-19 samples from the United States, Italy and Spain. PBMCs, B-cell-depleted T cells, or T cells were the source of the cDNA or gDNA that made up the material.

The CDR3 spans 15 residues. Germline CDR1 and CDR2: SGHNT and YYREEE (reference sequence). V was clipped by 1 base and J by 3 bases; unmatched bases: 0. Assay used: immunoSEQ multiplex PCR; TCRdb lists only in-frame clones, some missing. The sample has about 50,000 clones, about 82% seen once; the top ten hold about 15%. The chain is built from TRBV5-4 and TRBJ2-3, with 12 bases fitting TRBD2. Sequencing was carried out using peripheral blood. The TCR originated in a human donor in a cohort sampled during active COVID-19. DNA for the CDR3: TGTGCCAGCAGCTTGACTAGCGGGGGGACAGATACGCAGTATTTT. It specifies CASSLTSGGTDTQYF. Drawing the rest from reference TRBV5-4 and TRBJ2-3, the complete variable domain is ETGVTQSPTHLIKTRGQQVTLRCSSQSGHNTVSWYQQALGQGPQFIFQYYREEENGRGNFPPRFSGLQFPNYSSELNVNALELDDSALYLCASSLTSGGTDTQYFGPGTRLTVL.